Presented here are 27 T cell receptor beta chains from one specimen sequenced in a study of cytomegalovirus exposure and HLA in healthy donors. A multiplex PCR was run with 60 Vbeta primers and 13 Jbeta primers. Generated by immunoSEQ multiplex PCR, the TCRdb table keeps only in-frame clones and is missing some. The sample lists almost 200,000 clones; 75% to 85% were seen once. Specimen: PBMCs. Source of these receptors: a woman in her forties or fifties in good health and CMV-seronegative.

The chain employs TRBV23-1 and TRBJ2-7; TRBD1 matches at 7 bases. TRBV23-1 is noted as an ORF with a role that remains uncertain. The CDR3 loop spans 15 amino acids. The J segment lost 5 bases and the V segment lost 2 bases, leaving 9 bases of the junction unmatched. This CDR3 reads CASSQGQVIKNEQYF. CDR3 bases: TGCGCCAGCAGTCAAGGACAGGTCATTAAAAACGAGCAGTACTTC.

As regards this clone: The sample carries other DNA sequences with the same CDR3. The rearrangement links TRBV9 to TRBJ2-3, with a weak D call TRBD2 (6 bases). Germline V gene data show CDR1 as SGDLS and CDR2 as YYNGEE. V was shortened by 1 base and J by 0 bases, with 6 bases between the two germline ends. The CDR3 totals 14 residues. The CDR3 loop is CASSVRESTDTQYF. CDR3 coding DNA: TGTGCCAGCAGCGTACGGGAGAGCACAGATACGCAGTATTTT.

The rearrangement links TRBV19 to TRBJ2-1, with 11 bases that match TRBD2. CDR3 length: 15 amino acids. The V segment lost 8 bases and the J segment 7 bases; nucleotides outside the gene matches: 10. CDR1 is LNHDA and CDR2 is SQIVND in the germline V gene (reference sequence). CDR3 sequence (DNA): TGTGCCAGTCGTTATAGCGGGAGGGCCGAGAATGAGCAGTTCTTC. Translating it yields CASRYSGRAENEQFF.

V and J are TRBV28 and TRBJ1-1; D possibly corresponds to TRBD1 (5 bases). The germline CDR1 and CDR2 sequences are MDHEN and SYDVKM. The ends were cut back, 5 bases at V and 4 bases at J, with 14 bases in the middle. This CDR3 is built from 14 residues. CDR3 bases: TGTGCCAGCAGTGTCTCGCAGGGCGGCACTGAAGCTTTCTTT. Its translation is CASSVSQGGTEAFF.

This chain uses TRBV4-1 with TRBJ1-3, with D possibly being TRBD1 (6 bases). The germline CDR1 and CDR2 sequences are MGHRA and YSYEKL. Trimming cost V 0 bases and J 4 bases, with 16 bases left between them. CDR3 length equals 17 residues. The CDR3 DNA reads as TGCGCCAGCAGCCAAGATGAACCACAGGGTTACGGAAACACCATATATTTT. Encoded protein: CASSQDEPQGYGNTIYF.

V usage is TRBV2 and J usage is TRBJ2-1; 9 nucleotides line up with TRBD2. The V gene end was trimmed by 7 bases and the J gene end by 6 bases; junction bases not matched to a gene: 10. Germline lookup yields CDR1 SNHLY and CDR2 FYNNEI. This CDR3 comprises 15 residues. The CDR3 bases are TGTGCCAGCAATAGGAAGGCTAGCGGGGTCAATGAGCAGTTCTTC. Encoded protein: CASNRKASGVNEQFF.

The chain recombines TRBV5-1 with TRBJ1-3; TRBD1 is a possible D gene (6 bases). Germline V gene data show CDR1 as SGHRS and CDR2 as YFSETQ. The CDR3 contains 16 residues. Trimming removed 3 bases from V and 1 base from J, with 14 bases in between. CDR3 DNA sequence: TGCGCCAGCAGCTGGACCCTTGGGACATCTGGAAACACCATATATTTT. This sequence encodes CASSWTLGTSGNTIYF.

V and J are TRBV29-1 and TRBJ2-3; tentative D call: TRBD1 (7 bases). V lost 6 bases, J lost 3 bases, and 19 bases lay in between. The CDR3 sequence is 15 residues long. Germline CDR1 reads SQVTM; CDR2 reads ANQGSEA. The CDR3 sequence is CSVWGTAGGTDTQYF. The CDR3 DNA follows: TGCAGCGTCTGGGGGACAGCCGGGGGAACAGATACGCAGTATTTT.

This rearrangement joins TRBV29-1 to TRBJ2-7, with 7 bases that match TRBD2. In germline, CDR1 is SQVTM, CDR2 ANQGSEA. The CDR3 is 14 residues long. The trim removed 2 bases at V and 4 bases at J, leaving 8 bases unmatched. The CDR3 sequence is CSVESGGGGYEQYF. The CDR3 DNA reads TGCAGCGTTGAATCGGGCGGGGGAGGGTACGAGCAGTACTTC.

This rearrangement joins TRBV9 to TRBJ2-5; TRBD2 is a possible D gene (7 bases). Germline V gives CDR1 SGDLS, CDR2 YYNGEE. The V gene lost 5 bases and the J gene lost 1 base, with 12 bases spanning the gap. CDR3 length: 14 residues. The DNA for the CDR3 is TGTGCCAGCAGTGGGGGGGGGCTCCAAGAGACCCAGTACTTC. This sequence encodes CASSGGGLQETQYF.

The chain employs TRBV7-2 and TRBJ1-5; D is uncertain. The CDR3 runs to 13 residues. Trimming pared 5 bases from V and 5 bases from J, leaving 10 bases between. CDR1 is SGHTA and CDR2 is FQGNSA in the germline V gene. CDR3 bases: TGTGCCAGCAGCCCGGGGTACTATCAGCCCCAGCATTTT. Translating it yields CASSPGYYQPQHF.

The chain links TRBV4-1 to TRBJ2-1; tentatively, D is TRBD2 (5 bases). Germline CDR1 reads MGHRA; CDR2 reads YSYEKL. V shed 0 bases and J shed 2 bases, with 11 bases lying between them. The CDR3 runs to 16 residues. CDR3 in DNA: TGCGCCAGCAGCCAAGAAGGGAGCGGAACCTACAATGAGCAGTTCTTC. Amino acid sequence: CASSQEGSGTYNEQFF.

For this clone: The sample has other DNA sequences that encode this CDR3 too. The chain recombines TRBV28 with TRBJ2-3; possible D gene TRBD2, 5 bases. Trimming removed 5 bases from V and 1 base from J, with 10 bases in between. This CDR3 has 14 amino acids. The germline V gene has CDR1 MDHEN and CDR2 SYDVKM. CDR3 protein: CASSPSGGTDTQYF. CDR3 nucleotides: TGTGCCAGCAGTCCCTCCGGGGGCACAGATACGCAGTATTTT.

This clone was counted only a few times. This chain links TRBV6-1 with TRBJ1-1, with 10 positions matching TRBD1. Germline V gene sequence: CDR1 MNHNS, CDR2 SASEGT. This CDR3 spans 15 amino acids. Trimming took 0 bases from V and 7 from J; bases not matched to a gene: 5. CDR3 nucleotide sequence: TGTGCCAGCAGTGAAGCAGGGACAGGGGCGATTGAAGCTTTCTTT. Translation: CASSEAGTGAIEAFF.

The chain uses TRBV2 and TRBJ2-3; 9 bases fit TRBD1. Germline V gene sequence: CDR1 SNHLY, CDR2 FYNNEI. Losses at the gene ends were 9 bases for V and 2 bases for J; bases not matched to a gene: 6. The CDR3 totals 14 residues. The CDR3 DNA sequence: TGTGCCAGATCCGGGACAGGGCCCACAGATACGCAGTATTTT. Amino acid sequence: CARSGTGPTDTQYF.

This chain's CDR3 is CASSFPDYSNQPQHF. The CDR3 nucleotides read TGTGCCAGCAGTTTCCCAGATTATAGCAATCAGCCCCAGCATTTT. The rearrangement uses TRBV28 and TRBJ1-5, with no clear D. There are 15 residues in the CDR3. The V and J ends lost 3 bases and 0 bases respectively, with 9 bases between them. The germline V gene encodes CDR1 MDHEN and CDR2 SYDVKM. Together with reference TRBV28 and TRBJ1-5, the CDR3 gives the full variable domain: DVKVTQSSRYLVKRTGEKVFLECVQDMDHENMFWYRQDPGLGLRLIYFSYDVKMKEKGDIPEGYSVSREKKERFSLILESASTNQTSMYLCASSFPDYSNQPQHFGDGTRLSIL.

The CDR3 protein is CASSMDRRLSGNTIYF. The DNA of the CDR3 is TGTGCCAGTAGTATGGACAGGCGCCTCTCTGGAAACACCATATATTTT. This rearrangement joins TRBV19 to TRBJ1-3, with TRBD1 matching 7 bases. CDR3 length: 16 residues. The trim removed 3 bases at V and 0 bases at J, leaving 5 bases unmatched. Germline CDR1 and CDR2: LNHDA and SQIVND (reference sequence).

The chain has TRBV2 and TRBJ2-3, with a possible D match to TRBD1 (6 bases). Germline CDR1 is SNHLY and CDR2 is FYNNEI. Trimming took 4 bases from V and 3 from J, leaving 11 bases between them. This CDR3 has 14 residues. CDR3: CASSVAGETDTQYF. CDR3 DNA sequence: TGTGCCAGCAGTGTCGCAGGGGAGACAGATACGCAGTATTTT. Combining the CDR3 with reference TRBV2 and TRBJ2-3 gives the whole variable domain EPEVTQTPSHQVTQMGQEVILRCVPISNHLYFYWYRQILGQKVEFLVSFYNNEISEKSEIFDDQFSVERPDGSNFTLKIRSTKLEDSAMYFCASSVAGETDTQYFGPGTRLTVL.

This clone was recorded once. The chain employs TRBV7-7 and TRBJ2-1; D unclear. CDR1 is SSHAT and CDR2 is FNYEAQ in the germline V gene (reference sequence). Trimming shortened V by 1 base and J by 5 bases, and 6 bases separated the two germline ends. CDR3 length: 13 amino acids. CDR3 in DNA: TGTGCCAGCAGCTTAGTAGAAAACAATGAGCAGTTCTTC. Translation: CASSLVENNEQFF.

Details on this clone: The junction departs from germline at one end; a sequencing error may be responsible. The chain couples TRBV15 to TRBJ2-3, with D possibly TRBD2 on 7 matching bases. Germline loops: CDR1 LNHNV, CDR2 YYDKDF (reference sequence). The CDR3 is made up of 14 amino acids. This CDR3 is CATRGGLATNTQYF. The CDR3 region has the DNA TGTGCCACTAGGGGGGGGCTGGCCACAAATACGCAGTATTTT.

The V and J genes are TRBV29-1 and TRBJ1-2; a possible D gene is TRBD1 (5 bases). The CDR3 runs 11 residues. The V end lost 2 bases, the J end lost 10 bases, and 11 bases lay between the germline ends. Looked up from germline, CDR1 is SQVTM and CDR2 is ANQGSEA. The CDR3 nucleotides are TGCAGCGTTGAAAGGCAGGGAAACTACACCTTC. This sequence encodes CSVERQGNYTF.

This clone was counted only a few times. This chain uses TRBV2 with TRBJ2-5; D not resolved. The CDR3 runs to 12 residues. Germline assignment: CDR1 SNHLY and CDR2 FYNNEI. V dropped 9 bases and J dropped 2 bases, with 10 bases sitting between them. CDR3 sequence (DNA): TGTGCCAGTAACAATGGTCAAGAGACCCAGTACTTC. Its translation: CASNNGQETQYF. The full variable domain, rest sourced from reference TRBV2 and TRBJ2-5, is EPEVTQTPSHQVTQMGQEVILRCVPISNHLYFYWYRQILGQKVEFLVSFYNNEISEKSEIFDDQFSVERPDGSNFTLKIRSTKLEDSAMYFCASNNGQETQYFGPGTRLLVL.

This chain uses TRBV6-5 with TRBJ2-1; 7 bases agree with TRBD1. The CDR3 loop spans 14 amino acids. Germline CDR1 MNHEY, CDR2 SVGAGI. The V segment lost 6 bases and the J segment 6 bases; nucleotides outside the gene matches: 8. The CDR3 sequence is CASRPTGSGNEQFF. The DNA of the CDR3 is TGTGCCAGCAGACCGACAGGGTCGGGCAATGAGCAGTTCTTC.

The chain joins TRBV19 to TRBJ2-1; 9 nucleotides line up with TRBD2. The CDR3 extends over 13 amino acids. With V trimmed by 10 bases and J by 4 bases, 5 bases remained unmatched. Germline loops: CDR1 LNHDA, CDR2 SQIVND (reference sequence). The CDR3 DNA sequence: TGTGCCACCGCTAGCGGGAATTACAATGAGCAGTTCTTC. This sequence encodes CATASGNYNEQFF.

J is TRBJ2-7 and V is TRBV27, with 8 positions matching TRBD1. The germline CDR1 and CDR2 sequences are MNHEY and SMNVEV (reference sequence). The length of the CDR3 is 13 residues. V shed 6 bases and J 2 bases; nucleotides not matched to a gene: 3. The CDR3 region is CASRGTGTYEQYF. As DNA, the CDR3 is TGTGCCAGCAGGGGGACAGGCACCTACGAGCAGTACTTC.

V and J are TRBV7-9 and TRBJ1-5; TRBD1 matches 9 bases. Germline CDR1 SEHNR, CDR2 FQNEAQ (reference sequence). Trimming at V came to 4 bases and at J to 4 bases, leaving 5 bases not matched to a gene. This CDR3 region has 15 residues. Written as DNA, the CDR3 is TGTGCCAGCAGCTCCCAGACAGGGGGAAATCAGCCCCAGCATTTT. This encodes CASSSQTGGNQPQHF.

The V and J genes are TRBV5-6 and TRBJ2-5; no clear D gene. CDR3 length equals 11 residues. V gave up 0 bases and J gave up 7 bases, with 4 bases separating them. In germline, CDR1 is SGHDT, CDR2 YYEEEE. CDR3 nucleotide sequence: TGTGCCAGCAGCTTGGCCGGGACCCAGTACTTC. Translating gives CASSLAGTQYF.